These 13 T cell receptor beta chains share one sample of origin, sequenced in a study of T cell changes during pregnancy in multiple sclerosis. The table came from immunoSEQ multiplex PCR; TCRdb's copy has only in-frame clones and leaves some out. The sample includes tens of thousands of clones, approximately 94% of them seen just once. The material sequenced was CD8+ T cells from peripheral blood mononuclear cells, taken in the second trimester of pregnancy. These receptors were taken from a female donor with multiple sclerosis, enrolled in a pregnancy study.

The rearrangement joins TRBV7-6 to TRBJ2-7, with 9 bases lining up with TRBD2. Unmatched junction bases numbered 7, after V lost 1 base and J lost 3 bases. CDR1 and CDR2 from the germline V gene are SGHVS and FNYEAQ. The CDR3 spans 16 residues. The CDR3 here is CASSLETSGLFYEQYF. The CDR3 region has the DNA TGTGCCAGCAGCTTAGAAACTAGCGGGCTATTCTACGAGCAGTACTTC.

This chain links TRBV28 with TRBJ2-3; 13 nucleotides line up with TRBD2. The CDR3 extends over 19 amino acids. Germline trimming cut 6 bases from V and 3 bases from J; bases unmatched to any gene: 15. Germline CDR1 and CDR2: MDHEN and SYDVKM. CDR3 region: CASSPIARRTSGSTDTQYF. The CDR3 DNA reads as TGTGCCAGCAGCCCCATCGCCCGGAGGACTAGCGGGAGTACAGATACGCAGTATTTT.

The chain employs TRBV7-3 and TRBJ1-1; TRBD1 agrees at 9 bases. Germline V lookup: CDR1 SGHTA, CDR2 FQGTGA. This CDR3 contains 15 residues. Trimming cost V 4 bases and J 8 bases; bases outside gene matches: 11. The CDR3: CASSSLGTGRGEAFF. The CDR3 nucleotides read TGTGCCAGCAGCTCCCTAGGGACAGGGCGGGGGGAAGCTTTCTTT.

The chain has TRBV19 and TRBJ2-7; D is unclear. The CDR3 length is 13 residues. The ends were cut back, 3 bases at V and 2 bases at J, with 8 bases in the middle. Per germline, CDR1 LNHDA and CDR2 SQIVND (reference sequence). The CDR3 DNA is TGTGCCAGTAGTATCCAGGCTGCCTACGAGCAGTACTTC. It yields the protein CASSIQAAYEQYF.

The gene calls are TRBV19 and TRBJ2-7; D not resolved. The CDR3 has 11 amino acids. Germline V gene sequence: CDR1 LNHDA, CDR2 SQIVND (reference sequence). Trimming cost V 4 bases and J 4 bases, with 5 bases left between them. The CDR3: CASSNKYEQYF. CDR3 in DNA: TGTGCCAGTAGTAACAAGTACGAGCAGTACTTC. The complete variable domain, with remaining parts taken from reference TRBV19 and TRBJ2-7, reads DGGITQSPKYLFRKEGQNVTLSCEQNLNHDAMYWYRQDPGQGLRLIYYSQIVNDFQKGDIAEGYSVSREKKESFPLTVTSAQKNPTAFYLCASSNKYEQYFGPGTRLTVT.

V gene TRBV7-2 combines with J gene TRBJ2-7; 7 nucleotides line up with TRBD2. This CDR3 contains 14 residues. Looked up from germline, CDR1 is SGHTA and CDR2 is FQGNSA. Unmatched junction bases numbered 1, after V lost 2 bases and J lost 0 bases. The DNA of the CDR3 is TGTGCCAGCAGCTTACTAGCGGACTCCTACGAGCAGTACTTC. This translates into CASSLLADSYEQYF.

The chain couples TRBV5-1 to TRBJ2-2; D unresolved. Trimming removed 7 bases from V and 0 bases from J, with 13 bases in between. CDR3 length equals 15 residues. CDR1 SGHRS and CDR2 YFSETQ come from the germline V gene. CDR3 bases: TGCGCCAGCGGGCCCAGGATTGCGAACACCGGGGAGCTGTTTTTT. It yields the protein CASGPRIANTGELFF. Using reference TRBV5-1 and TRBJ2-2 for the parts outside the CDR3, the full variable domain is KAGVTQTPRYLIKTRGQQVTLSCSPISGHRSVSWYQQTPGQGLQFLFEYFSETQRNKGNFPGRFSGRQFSNSRSEMNVSTLELGDSALYLCASGPRIANTGELFFGEGSRLTVL.

The chain is built from TRBV18 and TRBJ2-7; 9 nucleotides line up with TRBD2. Germline trimming cut 4 bases from V and 3 bases from J; bases unmatched to any gene: 10. Germline assignment: CDR1 KGHSH and CDR2 LQKENI. The CDR3 length is 16 residues. The CDR3 reads CASSHTPGTSNYEQYF. In DNA form, the CDR3 reads TGTGCCAGCTCACACACTCCCGGGACTAGCAACTACGAGCAGTACTTC.

The chain links TRBV7-8 to TRBJ2-2; 7 bases are shared with TRBD1. The V gene end was trimmed by 0 bases and the J gene end by 3 bases; junction bases not matched to a gene: 7. This CDR3 is built from 17 residues. Germline assignment: CDR1 SGHVS and CDR2 FQNEAQ. CDR3 loop: CASSLAGQGDDTGELFF. DNA of the CDR3: TGTGCCAGCAGCTTAGCCGGGCAGGGGGACGACACCGGGGAGCTGTTTTTT.

The chain couples TRBV7-9 to TRBJ2-7; D may be TRBD1 (6 bases). Per the germline V gene, CDR1 is SEHNR and CDR2 is FQNEAQ (reference sequence). The length of the CDR3 is 15 residues. Trimming pared 4 bases from V and 3 bases from J, leaving 16 bases between. CDR3: CASSSRDRGGYEQYF. The CDR3 region has the DNA TGTGCCAGCAGCTCCAGGGACCGAGGGGGCTACGAGCAGTACTTC.

The chain has TRBV27 and TRBJ2-7; D perhaps matches TRBD1 (6 bases). V was shortened by 0 bases and J by 2 bases, with 11 bases between the two germline ends. This CDR3 spans 15 amino acids. Per germline, CDR1 MNHEY and CDR2 SMNVEV (reference sequence). DNA of the CDR3: TGTGCCAGCAGTTTATCAAGGCAGGGGACCTACGAGCAGTACTTC. Protein product: CASSLSRQGTYEQYF.

The rearrangement joins TRBV5-1 to TRBJ1-4; possibly TRBD1 for D (5 bases). The CDR3 has 14 residues. Per the germline V gene, CDR1 is SGHRS and CDR2 is YFSETQ. Trimming stripped 4 bases from V and 10 bases from J, with 17 bases between. CDR3 loop: CASSPRPGGRKLFF. CDR3 bases: TGCGCCAGCAGCCCGAGACCGGGGGGGAGAAAACTGTTTTTT.

V and J are TRBV27 and TRBJ1-1; D may be TRBD1 (5 bases). Trimming took 5 bases from V and 4 from J, leaving 14 bases between them. The V gene's germline CDR1 is MNHEY and CDR2 SMNVEV (reference sequence). This CDR3 is built from 14 residues. The CDR3 nucleotides read TGTGCCAGCAGTCACCCCGGGGGTTTCACTGAAGCTTTCTTT. Translating it yields CASSHPGGFTEAFF.